This T cell receptor (beta chain) derives from a study of blood T cell repertoires in COVID-19. Study-level information: PBMCs, B-cell-depleted T cells, or T cells were the source of the cDNA or gDNA that made up the material.

Assay used: immunoSEQ multiplex PCR; TCRdb lists only in-frame clones, some missing. The profile covers 97,000 or so clones, with about 85% appearing a single time and roughly 5.2% taken by the ten largest. V shed 2 bases and J 8 bases; nucleotides not matched to a gene: 12. CDR1 MGHDK and CDR2 SYGVNS come from the germline V gene. The CDR3 has 16 residues. This clone has a handful of counts. While infection was still active, Seattle patients were enrolled and then followed longitudinally. The sequencing sample was made of peripheral blood. The V and J genes are TRBV25-1 and TRBJ2-1; TRBD2 matches at 7 bases. The TCR sequence derives from a woman aged 45-65 years with COVID-19, enrolled during active disease. CDR3 amino acids: CASSEEETPGGHEQFF. The CDR3 DNA reads TGTGCCAGCAGTGAAGAAGAGACGCCGGGGGGACATGAGCAGTTCTTC.